This T cell receptor (beta chain) was identified during a study of PD-1 blockade in classical Hodgkin lymphoma (TCRdb year 2020). As for the study more broadly: Nivolumab dosing was 3 mg/kg intravenously every 2 weeks, continuing until either disease progression or unacceptable toxicity. The study used TCR beta sequencing and CyTOF to define a peripheral blood immune signature of response to PD-1 blockade in classical Hodgkin lymphoma.

Inclusive of the bounding cysteine and phenylalanine, the CDR3 is 13 residues long. Only the CDR3 portion is preserved as DNA: 39 bases, with reading frame beginning at the first base. Per the germline V gene (reference sequence), MNHEY is the CDR1 and SMNVEV is the CDR2. At the junction V is shortened by 8 bases and J by 6 bases, with 13 bases in between. On this clone itself: Which antigen it targets is not known. Base qualities are not at hand, and no much larger clone is one base apart.

What the work shows at the level of the full study, not this receptor alone: Baseline diversity similar to that of newly diagnosed patients was observed in trial patients achieving complete response, whereas significantly lower diversity was observed in partial responders and progressors. Diversity was lower in patients who began nivolumab less than 1 year after ASCT, so these patients were left out of later analyses to avoid confounding by immune reconstitution. By C4D1, a significant rise was seen in CD4+ TCR diversity but not in CD8+ TCR diversity (p=0.0027 vs p=0.16), and the rise was most apparent among complete responders (p=0.02). The study was restricted to a single clinical trial cohort, and the causes of repertoire differences, possibly disease activity or prior therapy, were left undefined. Baseline TCR diversity was reported to be lower in newly diagnosed patients than in healthy donors, and even lower in relapsed/refractory patients.

The Qiagen DNeasy kit was used to extract genomic DNA from unsorted PBMCs and from the negatively selected CD4+ and CD8+ fractions. Using primers that anneal to V and J segments, immunoSEQ multiplex PCR amplified the TCR beta CDR3 regions. A synthetic immune receptor repertoire was used to minimize amplification bias, and any residual bias was removed computationally once sequencing was done. Processing in the source paper ran as follows. Custom Python scripts were used to quantify repertoire diversity as the Shannon entropy index. Unsorted, CD4+ and CD8+ repertoires were examined separately, except in combined analyses, for which CD4+ and CD8+ sequences were merged in silico. Clonal expansion was defined as at least a 2-fold frequency increase after treatment relative to C1D1, with a pseudocount of 0.5 for undetected baseline clones. Singleton clones were defined as clones with 0 or 1 copy at C1D1, and non-singleton clones were defined as clones with 2 or more copies. Clones expanded in unsorted samples were annotated as CD4+, CD8+ or unknown by matching protein sequences in sorted samples from the same patient. Wilcoxon tests were applied to paired samples to test diversity changes from C1D1 to C4D1. The source is immuneACCESS, and TCRdb retained only in-frame sequences with V and J called. Part of the clones is not carried over; for the studies checked, unresolved V genes explain less than half of this, and the remainder is unexplained. V, J and clone size reflect that table, while D and trimming were determined from the DNA. This sample holds about 19,000 clones; about 85% were observed only once. The leading ten clones occupy less than 5.5% of the sample.

The time point label, read with the paper, signifies: cycle 4 day 1 (C4D1), after less than 7 weeks of nivolumab. Every trial patient had relapsed following autologous stem cell transplantation, and prior brentuximab vedotin exposure was what differed among cohorts A, B and C. Magnetic negative selection with a Miltenyi CD8+ T cell isolation kit was used to purify CD8+ T cells from thawed PBMCs. The trial cohort was composed of 56 patients with relapsed/refractory classical Hodgkin lymphoma, for whom complete response, partial response or progressive disease was recorded as best overall response. Trial patients were treated with single-agent nivolumab in the multi-cohort phase II CheckMate 205 trial. An independent review committee assessed best overall response by applying the 2007 International Working Group response criteria. Trial PBMCs were collected just before the start of nivolumab (C1D1) and during therapy at cycle 2 day 1 and cycle 4 day 1. Peripheral blood was collected in 8 mL Vacutainer Cell Preparation Tubes, from which PBMCs were isolated by centrifugation and then cryopreserved. Purified CD4+ and CD8+ fractions were prepared only for cases where an additional PBMC sample was available. On LS columns in a quadroMACS separator, the magnetically labelled cells were depleted, and the flow-through was collected as the purified fraction.

The source material was CD8+ T cells from blood, sampled before the fourth cycle of nivolumab. This sequence was found in a human donor with classical Hodgkin lymphoma. The rearranged segments are TRBV27 and TRBJ1-4; perhaps TRBD1 is the D gene, with 6 bases matching. In nucleotide form, the sequence is TGTGCCAGCGGGGGCGGTGGGGATGAAAAACTGTTTTTT. Translated, this gives CASGGGGDEKLFF.